This T cell receptor (beta chain) appears in the sequencing data of a study of CD8+ T cells in alopecia areata. Treatment noted: oral pan-JAK inhibitor, 5-10 mg twice daily. Obtained from alopecia areata patients were lesional scalp punch biopsies along with peripheral blood. Extraction of RNA preceded its reverse transcription into cDNA, which served as the sequencing template. Method: immunoSEQ multiplex PCR; TCRdb's copy keeps in-frame clones and lacks some. The repertoire holds tens of thousands of clones, about 71% seen once, with about 20% in the top ten. The clonotype comes from a human donor with alopecia areata. The sequences come from CD8+ T cells sorted from blood, collected at week 24, from a patient treated with tofacitinib.

The CDR3 region is CASSLSGPSGLYEQYF. The CDR3 DNA follows: TGTGCCAGCAGTTTATCCGGTCCCTCAGGCCTCTACGAGCAGTACTTC. The gene calls are TRBV27 and TRBJ2-7; no definite D call. V lost 0 bases to trimming and J lost 3 bases, with 15 bases between them. This CDR3 spans 16 amino acids. The germline V gene has CDR1 MNHEY and CDR2 SMNVEV (reference sequence).